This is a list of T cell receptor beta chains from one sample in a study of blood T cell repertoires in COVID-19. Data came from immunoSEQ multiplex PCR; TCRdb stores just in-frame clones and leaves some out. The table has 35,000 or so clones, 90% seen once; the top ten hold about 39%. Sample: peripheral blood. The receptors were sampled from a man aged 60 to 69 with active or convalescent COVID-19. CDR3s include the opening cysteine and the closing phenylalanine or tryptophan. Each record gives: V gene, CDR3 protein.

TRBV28 CASTPGHFLNNEQFF
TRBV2 CASSLTGGFTEAFF
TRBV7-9 CASSSYSSTNEKLFF
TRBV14 CASRSQGSGGYTF
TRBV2 CASSAGTGGGQPQHF
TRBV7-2 CASSSLRGRSGYTF
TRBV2 CASTTGRGGSYEQYF
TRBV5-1 CASSLGQGANEQYF
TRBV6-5 CASSWGPGGREQFF
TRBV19 CASSIGASSSYEQYF
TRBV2 CASSELTASSGNTIYF
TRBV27 CASSLASGGNTGELFF
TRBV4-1 CASSQGQGNEKLFF
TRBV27 CASSLGLGVYEQYF
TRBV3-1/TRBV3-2 CASSRGETQYF
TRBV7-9 CASSLSTNVGYTF
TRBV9 CASSVARNSPLHF
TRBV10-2 CASSEMEGYEQYF
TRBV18 CASSPNGNTEAFF
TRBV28 CASSLGGEKLFF
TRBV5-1 CASSLFGALNTEAFF
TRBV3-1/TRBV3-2 CASSPLVSGGDTQYF
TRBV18 CASSPLTGRGEKLFF
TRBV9 CASSAIETGSNEQFF
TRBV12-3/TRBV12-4 CASSLGTGGGYTF
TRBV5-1 CASSAGDRSNEQFF
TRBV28 CASRTGTGDGYGYTF
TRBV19 CASSIGGLAEYNEQFF
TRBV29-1 CSAAINGYTF
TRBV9 CASSRGGRSTDTQYF
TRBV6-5 CASSSSLVASEAFF
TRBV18 CASSLSGQGNYGYTF
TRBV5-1 CASSLGRGVNTEAFF
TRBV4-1 CASSPIGQGGEKLFF
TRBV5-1 CASSFDGTEYNEQFF
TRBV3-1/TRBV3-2 CASSTGTGQPQHF
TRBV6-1 CASSDLQALVAYGYTF
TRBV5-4 CASSKAGGPGTDTQYF